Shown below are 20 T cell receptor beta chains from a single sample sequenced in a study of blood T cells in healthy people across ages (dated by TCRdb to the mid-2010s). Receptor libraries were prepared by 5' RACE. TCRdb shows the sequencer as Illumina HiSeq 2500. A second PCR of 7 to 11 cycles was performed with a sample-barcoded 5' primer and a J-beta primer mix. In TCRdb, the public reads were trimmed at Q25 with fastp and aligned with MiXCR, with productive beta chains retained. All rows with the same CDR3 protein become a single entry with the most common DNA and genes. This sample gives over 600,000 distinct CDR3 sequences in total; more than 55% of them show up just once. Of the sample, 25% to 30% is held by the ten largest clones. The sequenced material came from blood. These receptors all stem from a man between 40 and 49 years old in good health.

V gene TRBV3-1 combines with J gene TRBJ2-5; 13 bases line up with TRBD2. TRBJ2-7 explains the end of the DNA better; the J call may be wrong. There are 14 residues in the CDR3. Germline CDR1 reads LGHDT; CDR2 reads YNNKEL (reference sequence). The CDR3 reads CASSQGLAGNEQYV. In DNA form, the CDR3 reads TGTGCCAGCAGCCAGGGACTAGCGGGAAACGAGCAGTACGTC.

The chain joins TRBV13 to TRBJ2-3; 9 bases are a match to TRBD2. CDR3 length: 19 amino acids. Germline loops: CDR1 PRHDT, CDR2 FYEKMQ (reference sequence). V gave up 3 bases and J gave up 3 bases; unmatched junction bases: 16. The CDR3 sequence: CASSFLTRRTSAQTDTQYF. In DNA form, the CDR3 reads TGTGCCAGCAGCTTTCTAACCCGCCGGACTAGCGCACAGACAGATACGCAGTATTTT.

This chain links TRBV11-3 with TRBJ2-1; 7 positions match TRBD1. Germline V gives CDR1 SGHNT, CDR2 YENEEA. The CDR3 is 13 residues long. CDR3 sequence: CATGTDNYNEQFF. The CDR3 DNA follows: TGTGCAACCGGGACAGACAACTACAATGAGCAGTTCTTC.

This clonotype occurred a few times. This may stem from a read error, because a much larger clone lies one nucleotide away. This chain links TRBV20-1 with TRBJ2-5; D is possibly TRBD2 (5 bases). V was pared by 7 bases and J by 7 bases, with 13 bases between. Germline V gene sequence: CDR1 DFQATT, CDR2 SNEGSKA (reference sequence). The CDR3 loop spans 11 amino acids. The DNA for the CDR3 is TGCAGTGGCGTAGCGAAGGGGACCCAGTACTTC. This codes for CSGVAKGTQYF.

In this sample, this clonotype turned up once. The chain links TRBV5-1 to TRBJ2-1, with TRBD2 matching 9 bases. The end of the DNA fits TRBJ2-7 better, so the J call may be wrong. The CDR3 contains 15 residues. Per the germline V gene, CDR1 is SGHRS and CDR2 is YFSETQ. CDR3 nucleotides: TGCGCCAGCAGCTGGAGCGGGGGGACGTACAATGAGCAGTACTTC. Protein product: CASSWSGGTYNEQYF.

CDR3 nucleotide sequence: TGTGCCAGCCGAAACCGGGGAGTACAAGAGACCCAGTACTTC. This sequence encodes CASRNRGVQETQYF. The V gene is TRBV7-8, the J gene TRBJ2-5, with D perhaps matching TRBD2 (5 bases). There are 14 residues in the CDR3. The V end was cut by 8 bases, the J end by 2 bases, with 15 bases between. Germline assignment: CDR1 SGHVS and CDR2 FQNEAQ.

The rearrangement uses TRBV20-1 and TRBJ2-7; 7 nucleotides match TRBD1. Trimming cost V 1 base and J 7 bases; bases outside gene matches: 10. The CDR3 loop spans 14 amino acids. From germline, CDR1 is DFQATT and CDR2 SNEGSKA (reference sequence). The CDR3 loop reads CSARVNEGAREQYF. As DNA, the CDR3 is TGCAGTGCTAGAGTTAATGAGGGGGCGCGGGAGCAGTACTTC.

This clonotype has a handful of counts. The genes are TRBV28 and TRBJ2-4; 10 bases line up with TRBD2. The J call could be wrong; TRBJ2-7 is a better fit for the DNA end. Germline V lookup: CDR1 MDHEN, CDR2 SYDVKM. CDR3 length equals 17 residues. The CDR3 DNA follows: TGTGCCAGCAGTTCCGGGACTAGCGAGCGGGATCGGTACGAGCAGTACTTC. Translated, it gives CASSSGTSERDRYEQYF.

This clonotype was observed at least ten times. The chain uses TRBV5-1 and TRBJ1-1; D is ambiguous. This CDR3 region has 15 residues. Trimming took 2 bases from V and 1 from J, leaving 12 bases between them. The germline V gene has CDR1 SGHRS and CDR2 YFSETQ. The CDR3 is CASSFSFAGNTEAFF. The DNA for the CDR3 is TGCGCCAGCAGCTTTTCGTTTGCCGGGAACACTGAAGCTTTCTTT.

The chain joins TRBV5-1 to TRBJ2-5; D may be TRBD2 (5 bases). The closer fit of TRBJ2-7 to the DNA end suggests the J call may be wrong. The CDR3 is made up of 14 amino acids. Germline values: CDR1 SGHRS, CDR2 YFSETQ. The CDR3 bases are TGCGCCAGCAGCTCACGAGCGGAACCCTACGAGCAGTACTTC. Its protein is CASSSRAEPYEQYF.

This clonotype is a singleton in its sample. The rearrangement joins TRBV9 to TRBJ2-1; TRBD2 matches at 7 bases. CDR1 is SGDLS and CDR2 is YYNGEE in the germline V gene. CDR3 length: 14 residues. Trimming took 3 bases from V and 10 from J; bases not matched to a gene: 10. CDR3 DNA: TGTGCCAGCAGCGCCGGACTAGTCTCCTACGAGCAGTTCTTC. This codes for CASSAGLVSYEQFF.

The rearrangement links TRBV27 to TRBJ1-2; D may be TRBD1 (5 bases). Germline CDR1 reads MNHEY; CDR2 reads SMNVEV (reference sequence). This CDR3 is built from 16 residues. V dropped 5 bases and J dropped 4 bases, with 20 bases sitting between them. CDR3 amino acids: CASSPSGATYGYGYTF. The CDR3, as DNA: TGTGCCAGCAGTCCGAGCGGGGCGACCTACGGCTATGGCTACACCTTC.

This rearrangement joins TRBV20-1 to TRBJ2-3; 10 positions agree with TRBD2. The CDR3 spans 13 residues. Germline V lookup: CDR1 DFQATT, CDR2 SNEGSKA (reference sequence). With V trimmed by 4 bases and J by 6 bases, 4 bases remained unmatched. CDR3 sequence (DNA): TGCAGTGCTAAACTAGCGGGAAAGGATACGCAGTATTTT. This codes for CSAKLAGKDTQYF.

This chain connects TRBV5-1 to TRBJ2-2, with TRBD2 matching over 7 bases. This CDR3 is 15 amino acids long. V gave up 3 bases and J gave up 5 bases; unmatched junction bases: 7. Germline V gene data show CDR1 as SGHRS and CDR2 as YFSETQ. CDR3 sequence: CASSSQAGRTGELFF. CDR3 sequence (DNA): TGCGCCAGCAGCTCGCAAGCGGGGCGTACCGGGGAGCTGTTTTTT.

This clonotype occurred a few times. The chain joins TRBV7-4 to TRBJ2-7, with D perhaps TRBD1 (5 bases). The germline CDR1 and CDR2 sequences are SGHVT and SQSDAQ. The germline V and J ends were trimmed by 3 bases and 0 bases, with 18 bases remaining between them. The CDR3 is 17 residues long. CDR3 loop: CASSLSSKGQHSYEQYF. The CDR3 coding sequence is TGTGCCAGCAGCTTGAGTTCTAAAGGACAACACTCCTACGAGCAGTACTTC.

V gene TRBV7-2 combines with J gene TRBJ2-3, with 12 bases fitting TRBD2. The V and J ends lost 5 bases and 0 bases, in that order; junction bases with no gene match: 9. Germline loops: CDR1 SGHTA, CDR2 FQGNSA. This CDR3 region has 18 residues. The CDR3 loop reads CASSVAGLAGLSTDTQYF. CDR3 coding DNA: TGTGCCAGCAGCGTTGCGGGACTAGCGGGCCTTAGCACAGATACGCAGTATTTT.

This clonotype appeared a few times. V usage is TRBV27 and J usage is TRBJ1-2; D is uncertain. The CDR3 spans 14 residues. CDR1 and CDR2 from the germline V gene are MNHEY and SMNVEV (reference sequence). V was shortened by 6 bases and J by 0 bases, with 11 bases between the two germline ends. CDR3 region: CASSSGSTNYGYTF. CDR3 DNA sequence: TGTGCCAGCAGCTCCGGGTCTACTAACTATGGCTACACCTTC.

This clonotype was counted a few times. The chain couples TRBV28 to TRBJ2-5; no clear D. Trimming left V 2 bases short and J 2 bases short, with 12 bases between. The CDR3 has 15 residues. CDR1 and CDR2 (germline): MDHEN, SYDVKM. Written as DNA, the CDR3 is TGTGCCAGCAGTTTAAAGGCACGCAAACAAGAGACCCAGTACTTC. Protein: CASSLKARKQETQYF.

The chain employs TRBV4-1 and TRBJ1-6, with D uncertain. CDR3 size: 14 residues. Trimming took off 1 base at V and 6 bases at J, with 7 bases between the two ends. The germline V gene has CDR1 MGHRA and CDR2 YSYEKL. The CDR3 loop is CASSQGTLNSPLHF. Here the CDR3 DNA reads TGCGCCAGCAGCCAAGGGACGCTTAATTCACCCCTCCACTTT.

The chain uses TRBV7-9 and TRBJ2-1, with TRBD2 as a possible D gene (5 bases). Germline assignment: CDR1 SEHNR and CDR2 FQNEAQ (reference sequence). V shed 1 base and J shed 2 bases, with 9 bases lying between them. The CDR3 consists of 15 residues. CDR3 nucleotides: TGTGCCAGCAGCTTAGGGGGAGAGCCCTACAATGAGCAGTTCTTC. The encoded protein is CASSLGGEPYNEQFF.